The 11 T cell receptor beta chains below were found in one sample sequenced in a study of T-cell memory formation after mild COVID-19. Via MiXCR, TCRdb re-called the 5' RACE reads, giving one row per CDR3 protein. The top ten hold approximately 23% of the sample, which has a few hundred thousand distinct CDR3 sequences, around 15% seen once. Sequencing was done on a sample of PBMCs or a T cell subset sorted from them (not recorded which). The receptors derive from a man in his late teens or twenties who had mild COVID-19 (a few samples of this study predate the infection). Cell type and time point are not known.

The gene calls are TRBV5-1 and TRBJ2-7; D not resolved. The CDR3 contains 13 residues. CDR1 and CDR2 (germline): SGHRS, YFSETQ. The V end lost 2 bases, the J end lost 4 bases, and 10 bases lay between the germline ends. The CDR3: CASSLKDPYEQYF. CDR3 in DNA: TGCGCCAGCAGCTTAAAAGATCCATACGAGCAGTACTTC.

This chain joins TRBV7-2 and TRBJ2-5; D might be TRBD1 (5 bases). The V end was cut by 5 bases, the J end by 2 bases, with 21 bases between. Germline V CDR1 and CDR2: SGHTA, FQGNSA. There are 17 residues in the CDR3. The CDR3 DNA follows: TGTGCCAGCAGCAGAGAAGGGGCAGGGAACATACAAGAGACCCAGTACTTC. Translation gives CASSREGAGNIQETQYF.

This clonotype was counted only a few times. The chain joins TRBV10-3 to TRBJ2-5; 12 bases are a match to TRBD2. The CDR3 contains 13 residues. Germline V gene sequence: CDR1 ENHRY, CDR2 SYGVKD. Trimming cost V 9 bases and J 2 bases; bases outside gene matches: 1. In DNA, the CDR3 is TGTGCCATAGGACTAGCGGGGCAAGAGACCCAGTACTTC. Its protein is CAIGLAGQETQYF.

Many counts were recorded for this clonotype. The V gene is TRBV5-1, the J gene TRBJ2-1; 8 bases align to TRBD2. CDR3 length: 15 residues. Germline lookup yields CDR1 SGHRS and CDR2 YFSETQ. Trimming took 4 bases from V and 9 from J; bases not matched to a gene: 12. The CDR3 DNA reads as TGCGCCAGCAGCGCACTCGGGGGGGCCTCTGGTGAGCAGTTCTTC. Protein product: CASSALGGASGEQFF.

This chain uses TRBV10-3 with TRBJ1-2; 9 bases line up with TRBD1. The CDR3 consists of 14 residues. Germline V gene sequence: CDR1 ENHRY, CDR2 SYGVKD. V gave up 10 bases and J gave up 1 base; unmatched junction bases: 7. In DNA form, the CDR3 reads TGTGCCACTTCCGGGACAGGGCTTAACTATGGCTACACCTTC. The encoded protein is CATSGTGLNYGYTF.

V gene TRBV12-3 or TRBV12-4 combines with J gene TRBJ2-7; the match to TRBD2 covers 10 bases. Losses at the gene ends were 3 bases for V and 4 bases for J; bases not matched to a gene: 3. This CDR3 contains 14 residues. The DNA of the CDR3 is TGTGCCAGCAGTTTCAGCGGGGGGGGTTACGAGCAGTACTTC. Its translation: CASSFSGGGYEQYF.

This clonotype was detected ten times or more. The chain employs TRBV7-2 and TRBJ1-2; D perhaps matches TRBD1 (6 bases). The CDR3 has 12 amino acids. Looked up from germline, CDR1 is SGHTA and CDR2 is FQGNSA. The V end was cut by 5 bases, the J end by 4 bases, with 8 bases between. The CDR3 DNA is TGTGCCAGCAGCCAGGACAGCTATGGCTACACCTTC. Its translation is CASSQDSYGYTF.

In this sample, this clonotype turned up once. The chain joins TRBV27 to TRBJ2-4; 12 nucleotides match TRBD1. The CDR3 spans 14 residues. J gave up 7 bases and V 2 bases, and 0 bases lay outside the gene matches. Germline V gene lookup returns CDR1 MNHEY and CDR2 SMNVEV (reference sequence). In DNA, the CDR3 is TGTGCCAGCAGTTTAGGGACAGGGGGCAACATTCAGTACTTC. It translates to CASSLGTGGNIQYF.

The chain uses TRBV3-1 and TRBJ1-2; no clear D. The CDR3 is 14 residues long. The germline V and J ends were trimmed by 0 bases and 7 bases, with 12 bases remaining between them. Germline CDR1 reads LGHDT; CDR2 reads YNNKEL (reference sequence). This CDR3 is CASSQDAAGGGYTF. The CDR3 nucleotides read TGTGCCAGCAGCCAAGATGCCGCAGGTGGTGGCTACACCTTC.

The V call is TRBV9, the J call TRBJ2-2, with D tentatively TRBD1 or TRBD2 (6 bases each). This CDR3 is 14 amino acids long. V was clipped by 2 bases and J by 6 bases, with 11 bases between them. Germline V gives CDR1 SGDLS, CDR2 YYNGEE. CDR3 amino acids: CASSVWGAPGELFF. The DNA for the CDR3 is TGTGCCAGCAGCGTCTGGGGGGCTCCCGGGGAGCTGTTTTTT.

Only a few counts were recorded for this clonotype. This rearrangement joins TRBV20-1 to TRBJ1-1; 9 bases map to TRBD1. Germline loops: CDR1 DFQATT, CDR2 SNEGSKA (reference sequence). Unmatched junction bases numbered 5, after V lost 0 bases and J lost 3 bases. This CDR3 has 15 amino acids. Here the CDR3 reads CSARDWTGAHTEAFF. The CDR3 DNA is TGCAGTGCTAGAGACTGGACAGGGGCTCACACTGAAGCTTTCTTT.